Listed below are T cell receptor beta chains from one sample, sequenced in a study of cytomegalovirus exposure and HLA in healthy donors. The assay was immunoSEQ multiplex PCR, and TCRdb's table has in-frame clones only and misses some. The sample contains just over 150,000 clones, around 82% of which appear only once. Sequenced sample: PBMCs. The receptors here all came from a woman aged 45 to 65 in good health and CMV-seropositive. The CDR3 runs from the conserved cysteine through the conserved F or W.

CDR3,V
CSVLAGGVSGANVLTF,TRBV29-1
CASSPGNSYNSPLHF,TRBV7-2
CASSVLSTGLVYNEQFF,TRBV9
CASSQTEGPRNTIYF,TRBV6-1
CASRLQGGGDEKLFF,TRBV7-2
CASSGADGVGWNIQYF,TRBV6-1
CARWGGTGELFF,TRBV5-4
CASSQGVAGGRENIQYF,TRBV4-2
CASSSTGDNSPLHF,TRBV6-5
CASSIPLNEQFF,TRBV19